This T cell receptor beta chain was identified in a study of Ad26.COV2.S vaccination and SARS-CoV-2 variants. To note about this clone: What it recognizes is unknown.

This CDR3 region has 19 residues. CDR1 is MDHEN and CDR2 is SYDVKM in the germline V gene. With 4 bases clipped from V and 0 bases from J, the junction kept 7 bases outside the gene matches. TCRdb's copy holds only in-frame clones and misses some; the assay was immunoSEQ multiplex PCR. The sample has under 600,000 clones; 80% to 90% are singletons. General study findings and limits: Vaccinees and placebo recipients showed similar non-spike TCR breadth. Total T cell responses may have been underestimated by the TCR breadth and depth analyses. Reported findings describe substantial breadth in spike-specific CD8+ and CD4+ T cell responses following vaccination.

The treatment is: some 19 received Ad26.COV2.S at low or high dose, single or two shots; about 5 received placebo; per-sample allocation not given. Material that was analyzed had been drawn on day 63 after the first vaccine or placebo injection. The sequence came from a person between 18 and 65 years old who received the Ad26.COV2.S COVID-19 vaccine or a placebo. The chain is built from TRBV28 and TRBJ2-2; 14 bases map to TRBD2. Sequencing used peripheral blood, obtained in a trial of Ad26.COV2.S vaccine versus placebo. The CDR3 sequence: CASSSPGLAGGSNTGELFF. CDR3 nucleotide sequence: TGTGCCAGCAGTTCCCCAGGACTAGCGGGAGGATCGAACACCGGGGAGCTGTTTTTT.